This is a list of T cell receptor beta chains from one sample in a study of chemoradiotherapy in HPV16-positive cancers. Using immunoSEQ multiplex PCR, the repertoire was profiled, and TCRdb retains in-frame clones only, with some absent. The table records about 6,500 clones, around 90% of them present only once. This material consisted of blood, taken from a patient who underwent chemoradiotherapy. All receptors derive from a human donor with HPV-associated anogenital cancer. Both conserved end residues are part of each CDR3. The order of the fields is D gene, J gene, V gene, clone size, CDR3 protein, CDR3 DNA. The D gene is left open where the match is weak. Only part of the rows carry a size: once, few, many, or a class if the clone is expanded.

D: -; J: TRBJ2-1; V: TRBV10-3; size: -; CDR3: CAISEYGTWFF; DNA: TGTGCCATCAGTGAGTATGGCACTTGGTTCTTC
D: -; J: TRBJ2-7; V: TRBV19; size: few; CDR3: CASTGSSYEQYF; DNA: TGTGCCAGTACGGGCAGCTCCTACGAGCAGTACTTC
D: -; J: TRBJ2-5; V: TRBV18; size: -; CDR3: CASSPGIGGETQYF; DNA: TGTGCCAGCTCTCCCGGGATTGGGGGAGAGACCCAGTACTTC
D: -; J: TRBJ1-1; V: TRBV7-9; size: -; CDR3: CASAPAFGGTEAFF; DNA: TGTGCCAGCGCCCCAGCCTTTGGGGGCACTGAAGCTTTCTTT
D: -; J: TRBJ2-7; V: TRBV9; size: once; CDR3: CASSVGVVGGHNEQYF; DNA: TGTGCCAGCAGCGTAGGGGTAGTGGGGGGCCACAACGAGCAGTACTTC
D: TRBD2; J: TRBJ2-7; V: TRBV6-4; size: -; CDR3: CASSEIAGWTYEQYF; DNA: TGTGCCAGCAGTGAAATAGCGGGATGGACCTACGAGCAGTACTTC
D: -; J: TRBJ2-1; V: TRBV4-3; size: -; CDR3: CASSLSPGLAPMDEQFF; DNA: TGCGCCAGCAGCCTTTCCCCGGGGCTAGCCCCTATGGATGAGCAGTTCTTC
D: -; J: TRBJ2-2; V: TRBV5-1; size: -; CDR3: CASSPLGSSGTGELFF; DNA: TGCGCCAGCAGCCCTCTGGGAAGCTCTGGCACCGGGGAGCTGTTTTTT
D: TRBD1; J: TRBJ2-2; V: TRBV10-1; size: few; CDR3: CASSGQGPSTGELFF; DNA: TGCGCCAGCAGTGGACAGGGACCGTCCACCGGGGAGCTGTTTTTT
D: -; J: TRBJ2-5; V: TRBV9; size: -; CDR3: CASSPEYQETQYF; DNA: TGTGCCAGCAGCCCTGAGTACCAAGAGACCCAGTACTTC
D: -; J: TRBJ1-1; V: TRBV28; size: -; CDR3: CASSPLQGLRTEAFF; DNA: TGTGCCAGCAGTCCGCTACAGGGTCTAAGGACTGAAGCTTTCTTT
D: TRBD2; J: TRBJ2-2; V: TRBV14; size: -; CDR3: CASSQDLAGATGELFF; DNA: TGTGCCAGCAGCCAAGACCTAGCGGGAGCTACCGGGGAGCTGTTTTTT
D: -; J: TRBJ1-3; V: TRBV28; size: -; CDR3: CASSTWSSGNTIYF; DNA: TGTGCCAGCAGCACATGGAGCTCTGGAAACACCATATATTTT
D: -; J: TRBJ1-2; V: TRBV11-2; size: -; CDR3: CASSLSVLSRGYTF; DNA: TGTGCCAGCAGCTTATCCGTCTTATCTCGTGGCTACACCTTC
D: -; J: TRBJ1-1; V: TRBV19; size: -; CDR3: CASRFPEGFTEAFF; DNA: TGTGCCAGTAGATTTCCAGAAGGGTTCACTGAAGCTTTCTTT
D: -; J: TRBJ1-4; V: TRBV7-2; size: -; CDR3: CASSPMTATNEKLFF; DNA: TGTGCCAGCAGCCCGATGACAGCAACTAATGAAAAACTGTTTTTT
D: TRBD1; J: TRBJ1-1; V: TRBV18; size: -; CDR3: CASSPQGANTEAFF; DNA: TGTGCCAGCTCACCTCAGGGGGCTAACACTGAAGCTTTCTTT
D: -; J: TRBJ1-6; V: TRBV18; size: -; CDR3: CASSPGFYNSPLHF; DNA: TGTGCCAGCTCCCCGGGATTTTATAATTCACCCCTCCACTTT
D: -; J: TRBJ1-5; V: TRBV27; size: -; CDR3: CASSLRQSQPQHF; DNA: TGTGCCAGCAGTCTTCGACAGTCTCAGCCCCAGCATTTT
D: -; J: TRBJ1-4; V: TRBV19; size: -; CDR3: CASTSRGLYNEKLFF; DNA: TGTGCCAGTACCTCGCGGGGGCTCTATAATGAAAAACTGTTTTTT
D: -; J: TRBJ2-6; V: TRBV5-8; size: once; CDR3: CASSLYVSGANVLTF; DNA: TGTGCCAGCAGCCTCTACGTCTCTGGGGCCAACGTCCTGACTTTC
D: -; J: TRBJ2-1; V: TRBV2; size: -; CDR3: CASTRDFRYNEQFF; DNA: TGTGCCAGCACCCGGGACTTCAGGTACAATGAGCAGTTCTTC
D: -; J: TRBJ1-2; V: TRBV6-5; size: -; CDR3: CASSYSTGANYGYTF; DNA: TGTGCCAGCAGTTACTCGACCGGGGCCAACTATGGCTACACCTTC
D: -; J: TRBJ2-6; V: TRBV4-3; size: -; CDR3: CASSQEFDGPWGANVLTF; DNA: TGCGCCAGCAGCCAAGAGTTCGACGGACCGTGGGGGGCCAACGTCCTGACTTTC
D: -; J: TRBJ1-1; V: TRBV14; size: -; CDR3: CATSRSVNTEAFF; DNA: TGTGCCACCTCTCGTAGTGTGAACACTGAAGCTTTCTTT
D: -; J: TRBJ1-1; V: TRBV6-5; size: -; CDR3: CASSKTQNTEAFF; DNA: TGTGCCAGCAGTAAGACACAAAACACTGAAGCTTTCTTT
D: TRBD1; J: TRBJ1-1; V: TRBV11-2; size: -; CDR3: CASSAGQGARTRMNTEAFF; DNA: TGTGCCAGCAGCGCAGGGCAGGGGGCGAGAACCCGAATGAACACTGAAGCTTTCTTT
D: -; J: TRBJ2-7; V: TRBV18; size: -; CDR3: CASSPTGIWGEQYF; DNA: TGTGCCAGCTCACCAACAGGGATTTGGGGCGAGCAGTACTTC
D: -; J: TRBJ2-1; V: TRBV4-1; size: -; CDR3: CASSHQGFGINEQFF; DNA: TGCGCCAGCAGCCACCAGGGCTTTGGGATCAATGAGCAGTTCTTC